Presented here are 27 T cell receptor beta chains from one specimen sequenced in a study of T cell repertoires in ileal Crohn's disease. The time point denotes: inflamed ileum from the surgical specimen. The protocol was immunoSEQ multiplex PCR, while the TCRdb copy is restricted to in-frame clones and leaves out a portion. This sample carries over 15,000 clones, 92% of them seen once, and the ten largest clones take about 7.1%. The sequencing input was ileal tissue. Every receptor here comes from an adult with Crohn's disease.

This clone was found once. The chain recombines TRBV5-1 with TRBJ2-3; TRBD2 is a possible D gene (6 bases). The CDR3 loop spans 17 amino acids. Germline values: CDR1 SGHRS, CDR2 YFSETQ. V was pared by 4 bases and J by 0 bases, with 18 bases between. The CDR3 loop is CASSPGSGVTSTDTQYF. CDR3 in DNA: TGCGCCAGCAGCCCGGGGTCGGGGGTGACTAGCACAGATACGCAGTATTTT.

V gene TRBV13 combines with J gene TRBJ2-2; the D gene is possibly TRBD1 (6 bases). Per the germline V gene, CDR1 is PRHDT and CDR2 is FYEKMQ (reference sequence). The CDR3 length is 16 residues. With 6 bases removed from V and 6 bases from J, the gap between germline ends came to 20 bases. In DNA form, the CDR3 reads TGTGCCAGCAGTCCAGTGGGCAGGGGATATCCCGGGGAGCTGTTTTTT. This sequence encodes CASSPVGRGYPGELFF. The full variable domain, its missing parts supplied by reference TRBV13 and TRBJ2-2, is AAGVIQSPRHLIKEKRETATLKCYPIPRHDTVYWYQQGPGQDPQFLISFYEKMQSDKGSIPDRFSAQQFSDYHSELNMSSLELGDSALYFCASSPVGRGYPGELFFGEGSRLTVL.

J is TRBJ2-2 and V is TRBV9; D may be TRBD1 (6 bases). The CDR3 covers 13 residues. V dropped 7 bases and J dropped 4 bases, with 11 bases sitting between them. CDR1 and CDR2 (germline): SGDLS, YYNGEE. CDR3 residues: CASRTGFTGELFF. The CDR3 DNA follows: TGTGCCAGCCGTACAGGGTTCACCGGGGAGCTGTTTTTT.

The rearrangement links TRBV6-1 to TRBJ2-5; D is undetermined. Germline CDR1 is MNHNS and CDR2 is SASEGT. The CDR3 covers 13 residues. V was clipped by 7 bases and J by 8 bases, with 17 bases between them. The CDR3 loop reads CASTFPPVGTQYF. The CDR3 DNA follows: TGTGCCAGCACGTTTCCCCCGGTAGGAACCCAGTACTTC.

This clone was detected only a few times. This CDR3 is CASSSTGSTDTQYF. CDR3 coding DNA: TGCGCCAGCAGCTCGACAGGTAGCACAGATACGCAGTATTTT. The rearrangement joins TRBV5-1 to TRBJ2-3; D perhaps matches TRBD1 (6 bases). Deletions cut 3 bases from V and 0 bases from J, with 8 bases between. Germline assignment: CDR1 SGHRS and CDR2 YFSETQ. The CDR3 length is 14 residues. Together with reference TRBV5-1 and TRBJ2-3, the CDR3 gives the full variable domain: KAGVTQTPRYLIKTRGQQVTLSCSPISGHRSVSWYQQTPGQGLQFLFEYFSETQRNKGNFPGRFSGRQFSNSRSEMNVSTLELGDSALYLCASSSTGSTDTQYFGPGTRLTVL.

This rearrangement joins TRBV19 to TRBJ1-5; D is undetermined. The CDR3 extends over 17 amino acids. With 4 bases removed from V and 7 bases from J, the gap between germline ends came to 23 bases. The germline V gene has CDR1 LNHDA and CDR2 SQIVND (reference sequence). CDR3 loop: CASSNENGEGMAQPQHF. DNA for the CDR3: TGTGCCAGTAGTAACGAGAACGGGGAAGGGATGGCCCAGCCCCAGCATTTT.

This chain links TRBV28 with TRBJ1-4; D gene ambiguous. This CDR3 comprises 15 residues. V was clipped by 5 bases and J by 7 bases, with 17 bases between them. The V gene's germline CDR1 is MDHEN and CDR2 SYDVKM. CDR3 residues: CASSEMTGGGEKLFF. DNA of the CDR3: TGTGCCAGCAGTGAAATGACGGGTGGCGGTGAAAAACTGTTTTTT.

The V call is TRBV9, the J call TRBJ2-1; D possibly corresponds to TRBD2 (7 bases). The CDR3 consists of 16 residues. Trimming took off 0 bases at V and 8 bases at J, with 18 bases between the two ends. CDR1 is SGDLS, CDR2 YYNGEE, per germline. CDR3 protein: CASSVEGAGAKDEQFF. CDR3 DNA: TGTGCCAGCAGCGTAGAGGGTGCGGGGGCTAAGGATGAGCAGTTCTTC.

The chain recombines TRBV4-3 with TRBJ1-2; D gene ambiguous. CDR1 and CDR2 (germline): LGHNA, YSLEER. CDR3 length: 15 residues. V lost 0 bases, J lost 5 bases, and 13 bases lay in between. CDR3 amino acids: CASSQELTQRYGYTF. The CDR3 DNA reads TGCGCCAGCAGCCAAGAGCTTACCCAAAGATATGGCTACACCTTC.

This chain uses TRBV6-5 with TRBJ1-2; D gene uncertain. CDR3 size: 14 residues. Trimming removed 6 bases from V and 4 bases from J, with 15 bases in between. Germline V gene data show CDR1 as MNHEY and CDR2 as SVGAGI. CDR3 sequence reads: CASRDLGLGYGYTF. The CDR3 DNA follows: TGTGCCAGCAGAGACCTAGGTCTAGGCTATGGCTACACCTTC.

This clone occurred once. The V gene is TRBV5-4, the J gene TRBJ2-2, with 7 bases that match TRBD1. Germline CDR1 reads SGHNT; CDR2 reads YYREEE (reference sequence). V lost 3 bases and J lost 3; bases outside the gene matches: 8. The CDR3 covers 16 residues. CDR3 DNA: TGTGCCAGCAGCTCCAACAGGGGATCGGACACCGGGGAGCTGTTTTTT. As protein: CASSSNRGSDTGELFF.

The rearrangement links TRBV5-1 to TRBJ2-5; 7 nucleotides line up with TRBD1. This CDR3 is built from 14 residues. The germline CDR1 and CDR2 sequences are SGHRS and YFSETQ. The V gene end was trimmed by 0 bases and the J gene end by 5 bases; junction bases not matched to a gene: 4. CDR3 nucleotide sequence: TGCGCCAGCAGCTTGGAAGGGGGCGGGGAGACCCAGTACTTC. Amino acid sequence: CASSLEGGGETQYF.

The CDR3 coding sequence is TGTGCCAGCAGCTCTAACAGGGGGCTGAGTGAGCAGTTCTTC. Protein: CASSSNRGLSEQFF. The V and J genes are TRBV7-6 and TRBJ2-1; 9 positions agree with TRBD1. CDR3 length equals 14 residues. Germline V gene data show CDR1 as SGHVS and CDR2 as FNYEAQ. V was clipped by 4 bases and J by 9 bases; unmatched bases: 7.

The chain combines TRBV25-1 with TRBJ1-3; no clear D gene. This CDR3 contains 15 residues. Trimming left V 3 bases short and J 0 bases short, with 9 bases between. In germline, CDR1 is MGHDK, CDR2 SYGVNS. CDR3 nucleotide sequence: TGTGCCAGCAGTGATGCCTCGAGCTCTGGAAACACCATATATTTT. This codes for CASSDASSSGNTIYF.

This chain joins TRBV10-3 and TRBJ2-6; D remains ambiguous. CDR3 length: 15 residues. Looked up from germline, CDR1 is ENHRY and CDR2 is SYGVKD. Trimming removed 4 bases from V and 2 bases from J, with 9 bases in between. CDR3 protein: CAISGPATGANVLTF. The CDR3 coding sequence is TGTGCCATCAGTGGGCCAGCCACTGGGGCCAACGTCCTGACTTTC.

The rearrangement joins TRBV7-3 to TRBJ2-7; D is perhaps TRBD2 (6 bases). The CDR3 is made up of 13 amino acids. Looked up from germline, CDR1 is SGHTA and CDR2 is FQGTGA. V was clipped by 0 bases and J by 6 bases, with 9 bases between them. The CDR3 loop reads CASSLTGGAEQYF. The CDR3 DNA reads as TGTGCCAGCAGCTTAACGGGGGGTGCCGAGCAGTACTTC.

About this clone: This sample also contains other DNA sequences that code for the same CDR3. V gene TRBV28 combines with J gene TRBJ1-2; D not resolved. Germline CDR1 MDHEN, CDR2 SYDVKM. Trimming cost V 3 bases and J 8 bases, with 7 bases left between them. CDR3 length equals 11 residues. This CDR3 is CASSFEYGYTF. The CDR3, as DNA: TGTGCCAGCAGTTTCGAATACGGCTACACCTTC.

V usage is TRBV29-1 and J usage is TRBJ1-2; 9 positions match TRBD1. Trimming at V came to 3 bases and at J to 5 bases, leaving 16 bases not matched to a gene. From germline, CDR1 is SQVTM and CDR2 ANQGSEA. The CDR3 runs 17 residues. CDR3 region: CSVDLPRDRERGYGYTF. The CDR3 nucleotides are TGCAGCGTTGACCTCCCTAGGGACAGGGAACGGGGATATGGCTACACCTTC.

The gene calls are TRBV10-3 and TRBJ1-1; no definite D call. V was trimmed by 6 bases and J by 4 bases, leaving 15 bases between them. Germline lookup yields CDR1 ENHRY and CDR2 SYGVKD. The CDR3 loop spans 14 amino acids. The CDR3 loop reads CAISRRGEATEAFF. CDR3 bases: TGTGCCATCAGCCGTCGGGGTGAGGCCACTGAAGCTTTCTTT.

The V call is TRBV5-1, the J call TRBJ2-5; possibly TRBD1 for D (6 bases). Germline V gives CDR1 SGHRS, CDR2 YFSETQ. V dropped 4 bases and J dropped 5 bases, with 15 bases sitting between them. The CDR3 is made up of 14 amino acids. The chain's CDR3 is CASSPGSGAETQYF. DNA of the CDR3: TGCGCCAGCAGCCCCGGGTCAGGGGCCGAGACCCAGTACTTC. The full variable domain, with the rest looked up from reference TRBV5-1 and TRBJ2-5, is KAGVTQTPRYLIKTRGQQVTLSCSPISGHRSVSWYQQTPGQGLQFLFEYFSETQRNKGNFPGRFSGRQFSNSRSEMNVSTLELGDSALYLCASSPGSGAETQYFGPGTRLLVL.

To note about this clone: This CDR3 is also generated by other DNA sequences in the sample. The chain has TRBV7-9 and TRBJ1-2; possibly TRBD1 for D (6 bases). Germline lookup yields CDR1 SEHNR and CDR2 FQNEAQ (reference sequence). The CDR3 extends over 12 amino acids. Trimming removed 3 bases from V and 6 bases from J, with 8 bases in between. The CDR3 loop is CASSLNRDGYTF. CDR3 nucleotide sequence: TGTGCCAGCAGCTTGAACAGGGATGGCTACACCTTC.

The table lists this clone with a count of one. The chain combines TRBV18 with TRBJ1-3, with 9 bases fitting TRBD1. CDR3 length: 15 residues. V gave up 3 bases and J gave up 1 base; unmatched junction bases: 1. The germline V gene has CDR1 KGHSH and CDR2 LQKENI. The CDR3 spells CASSPGTGSGNTIYF. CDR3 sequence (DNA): TGTGCCAGCTCACCCGGGACAGGGTCTGGAAACACCATATATTTT.

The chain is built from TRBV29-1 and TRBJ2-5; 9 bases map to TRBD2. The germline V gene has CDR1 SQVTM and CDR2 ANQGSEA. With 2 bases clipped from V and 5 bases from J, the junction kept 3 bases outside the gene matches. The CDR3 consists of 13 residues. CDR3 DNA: TGCAGCGTTGAACTAGCGGGGTTGGAGACCCAGTACTTC. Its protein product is CSVELAGLETQYF.

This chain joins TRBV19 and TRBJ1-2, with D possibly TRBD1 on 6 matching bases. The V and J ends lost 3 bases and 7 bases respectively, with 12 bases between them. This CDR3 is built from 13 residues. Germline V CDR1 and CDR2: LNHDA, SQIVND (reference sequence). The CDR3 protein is CASSMRGQSGYTF. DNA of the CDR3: TGTGCCAGTAGTATGCGGGGGCAGAGTGGCTACACCTTC. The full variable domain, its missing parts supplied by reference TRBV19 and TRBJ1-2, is DGGITQSPKYLFRKEGQNVTLSCEQNLNHDAMYWYRQDPGQGLRLIYYSQIVNDFQKGDIAEGYSVSREKKESFPLTVTSAQKNPTAFYLCASSMRGQSGYTFGSGTRLTVV.

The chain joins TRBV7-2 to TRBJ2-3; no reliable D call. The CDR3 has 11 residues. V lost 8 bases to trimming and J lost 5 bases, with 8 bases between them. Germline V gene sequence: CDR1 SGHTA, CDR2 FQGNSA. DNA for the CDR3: TGTGCCAGCGGACGACAAGATACGCAGTATTTT. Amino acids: CASGRQDTQYF.

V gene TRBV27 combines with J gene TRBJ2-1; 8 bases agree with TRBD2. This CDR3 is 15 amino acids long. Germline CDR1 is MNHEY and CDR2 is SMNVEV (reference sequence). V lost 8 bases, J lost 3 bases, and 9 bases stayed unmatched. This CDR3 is CASRIRGGFYNEQFF. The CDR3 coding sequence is TGTGCCAGCCGCATACGGGGGGGATTCTACAATGAGCAGTTCTTC.

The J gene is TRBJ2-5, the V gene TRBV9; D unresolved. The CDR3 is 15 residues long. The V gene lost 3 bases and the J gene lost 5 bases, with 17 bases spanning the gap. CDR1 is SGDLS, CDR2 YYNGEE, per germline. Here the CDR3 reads CASSAEGARYETQYF. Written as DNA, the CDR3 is TGTGCCAGCAGCGCGGAAGGCGCAAGGTACGAGACCCAGTACTTC. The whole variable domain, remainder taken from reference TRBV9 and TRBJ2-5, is DSGVTQTPKHLITATGQRVTLRCSPRSGDLSVYWYQQSLDQGLQFLIQYYNGEERAKGNILERFSAQQFPDLHSELNLSSLELGDSALYFCASSAEGARYETQYFGPGTRLLVL.